Each of the 7 T cell receptor beta chains below was sequenced from the same sample in a study of blood T cell repertoires in COVID-19. Assay: immunoSEQ multiplex PCR; the TCRdb copy retains only in-frame clones and omits some. The sample lists some 200,000 clones; 84% were seen once. Sequenced material: peripheral blood. These receptors were taken from a man in his fifties or sixties with active or convalescent COVID-19.

As concerns this clone: Additional DNA sequences in this sample encode the identical CDR3. The chain has TRBV18 and TRBJ2-1; tentatively, D is TRBD2 (6 bases). The CDR3 sequence is 14 residues long. V was trimmed by 2 bases and J by 4 bases, leaving 9 bases between them. Germline CDR1 is KGHSH and CDR2 is LQKENI. CDR3 in DNA: TGTGCCAGCTCACCAGCCGGGAGTTACAATGAGCAGTTCTTC. Its protein product is CASSPAGSYNEQFF.

The chain recombines TRBV6-2 or TRBV6-3 with TRBJ2-1; D remains unclear. This CDR3 region has 18 residues. V lost 0 bases, J lost 8 bases, and 23 bases lay in between. CDR1 and CDR2 (germline): MNHEY, SVGEGT. This CDR3 is CASSYSTGRPYPAHEQFF. CDR3 DNA sequence: TGTGCCAGCAGTTACTCGACGGGTCGTCCTTATCCCGCTCATGAGCAGTTCTTC.

The chain employs TRBV7-2 and TRBJ1-2; no clear D gene. This CDR3 spans 11 amino acids. Per germline, CDR1 SGHTA and CDR2 FQGNSA. V lost 4 bases to trimming and J lost 7 bases, with 7 bases between them. The DNA of the CDR3 is TGTGCCAGCAGCTCCGGCGGTGGCTACACCTTC. The encoded protein is CASSSGGGYTF.

The rearrangement links TRBV30 to TRBJ1-6; 9 positions match TRBD1. Germline loops: CDR1 GTSNPN, CDR2 SVGIG (reference sequence). There are 14 residues in the CDR3. V lost 3 bases and J lost 7; bases outside the gene matches: 4. CDR3 sequence: CAWRGDRENSPLHF. The CDR3 DNA sequence: TGTGCCTGGAGGGGGGACAGGGAGAATTCACCCCTCCACTTT. The variable domain in full, completed from reference TRBV30 and TRBJ1-6, reads SQTIHQWPATLVQPVGSPLSLECTVEGTSNPNLYWYRQAAGRGLQLLFYSVGIGQISSEVPQNLSASRPQDRQFILSSKKLLLSDSGFYLCAWRGDRENSPLHFGNGTRLTVT.

The chain uses TRBV5-1 and TRBJ1-4; a possible D gene is TRBD1 (6 bases). V was shortened by 3 bases and J by 7 bases, with 13 bases between the two germline ends. Germline loops: CDR1 SGHRS, CDR2 YFSETQ. This CDR3 is 14 amino acids long. CDR3 sequence (DNA): TGCGCCAGCAGCTCCGGACCAGGGGCTGAAAAACTGTTTTTT. Translated: CASSSGPGAEKLFF.

CDR3: CASSQGAGTQRDTIYF. The DNA of the CDR3 is TGTGCCAGCAGCCAAGGAGCCGGGACACAGCGAGACACCATATATTTT. This chain uses TRBV4-2 with TRBJ1-3, with TRBD1 as a possible D gene (6 bases). The CDR3 runs to 16 residues. CDR1 is LGHNA, CDR2 YNFKEQ, per germline. V was pared by 1 base and J by 8 bases, with 18 bases between.

V gene TRBV21-1 combines with J gene TRBJ2-6; TRBD1 reflects the table's D call only, with no check against the DNA. TRBV21-1 corresponds to a pseudogene. The CDR3 is made up of 17 amino acids. CDR3: CASSKEGARSGANVLTF. In DNA, the CDR3 is TGTGCCAGCAGCAAAGAGGGGGCGCGCTCTGGGGCCAACGTCCTGACTTTC.